The 12 T cell receptor beta chains reported below all come from one sample, sequenced in a study of control samples from healthy donors and cancer patients. The method was immunoSEQ multiplex PCR; TCRdb's version includes in-frame clones alone and lacks a portion of them. The sample lists around 70,000 clones; about 90% were seen once. The specimen sequenced was PBMCs. These receptor sequences come from a woman aged 50 to 65 with head and neck cancer.

This clone appeared a single time. CDR3 in amino acids: CASKRDTEAFF. Here the CDR3 DNA reads TGTGCCAGCAAAAGAGACACTGAAGCTTTCTTT. The chain couples TRBV6-5 to TRBJ1-1; D is ambiguous. Germline CDR1 and CDR2: MNHEY and SVGAGI. The CDR3 has 11 residues. V was pared by 7 bases and J by 3 bases, with 6 bases between.

The chain combines TRBV11-2 with TRBJ1-2; weak D call: TRBD1 (5 bases). The V and J ends lost 3 bases and 0 bases respectively, with 8 bases between them. Per germline, CDR1 SGHAT and CDR2 FQNNGV. This CDR3 region has 14 residues. CDR3 sequence reads: CASSFGAANYGYTF. CDR3 sequence (DNA): TGTGCCAGCAGCTTCGGGGCCGCTAACTATGGCTACACCTTC.

J is TRBJ2-5 and V is TRBV5-8, with D possibly TRBD2 on 6 matching bases. V shed 5 bases and J shed 1 base, with 21 bases lying between them. The germline V gene encodes CDR1 SGHTS and CDR2 YDEGEE. The CDR3 contains 17 residues. This CDR3 is CASSPGTAGPGQETQYF. The DNA of the CDR3 is TGTGCCAGCAGTCCCGGCACCGCGGGACCCGGCCAAGAGACCCAGTACTTC.

Only a few counts were recorded for this clone. V gene TRBV4-1 combines with J gene TRBJ2-6; no definite D call. The CDR3 is 16 amino acids. The V and J ends lost 0 bases and 0 bases respectively, with 6 bases between them. Germline V gives CDR1 MGHRA, CDR2 YSYEKL. The CDR3 DNA reads TGCGCCAGCAGCCAAGAGTACGGCTCTGGGGCCAACGTCCTGACTTTC. Translation: CASSQEYGSGANVLTF.

The CDR3 DNA sequence: TGTGCCAGCAGTGCCTTCGTAGTAGATACGCAGTATTTT. Translation gives CASSAFVVDTQYF. The chain carries TRBV12-3 or TRBV12-4 and TRBJ2-3; no clear D gene. V was trimmed by 5 bases and J by 5 bases, leaving 11 bases between them. CDR3 length: 13 residues.

This clone has only a few counts. V usage is TRBV7-5 and J usage is TRBJ2-7. TRBV7-5 is a known pseudogene. This CDR3 has 18 residues. The CDR3 region has the DNA TGTGTCAGAAGCTTAGTCGGAAAGAGGGGCCCCACGGCTTACGAGCAGTACTTC. Translating it yields CVRSLVGKRGPTAYEQYF.

The chain uses TRBV19 and TRBJ1-1; TRBD1 might be the D (5 bases). This CDR3 has 14 residues. Germline CDR1 and CDR2: LNHDA and SQIVND (reference sequence). V dropped 3 bases and J dropped 0 bases, with 8 bases sitting between them. The CDR3 DNA sequence: TGTGCCAGTAGTATGAGGGGCCTGAACACTGAAGCTTTCTTT. Its protein product is CASSMRGLNTEAFF.

This chain connects TRBV15 to TRBJ2-5, with a tentative D call TRBD1 (6 bases). The CDR3 consists of 14 residues. With 1 base removed from V and 1 base from J, the gap between germline ends came to 7 bases. Germline V lookup: CDR1 LNHNV, CDR2 YYDKDF (reference sequence). CDR3 in DNA: TGTGCCACCAGCAGAGGCAGGGGCCAAGAGACCCAGTACTTC. The encoded protein is CATSRGRGQETQYF.

The V gene is TRBV19, the J gene TRBJ1-5; D unclear. The CDR3 sequence is 12 residues long. CDR1 is LNHDA, CDR2 SQIVND, per germline (reference sequence). Deletions cut 7 bases from V and 3 bases from J, with 7 bases between. The chain's CDR3 is CASNAPNQPQHF. The CDR3 bases are TGTGCCAGTAATGCCCCCAATCAGCCCCAGCATTTT.

J is TRBJ1-4 and V is TRBV25-1, with D uncertain. Trimming took off 6 bases at V and 3 bases at J, with 8 bases between the two ends. The CDR3 is made up of 13 amino acids. Germline V lookup: CDR1 MGHDK, CDR2 SYGVNS. CDR3: CASRYGANEKLFF. CDR3 bases: TGTGCCAGCAGGTACGGAGCTAATGAAAAACTGTTTTTT.

J is TRBJ2-7 and V is TRBV19; TRBD1 might be the D (7 bases). Trimming removed 3 bases at V and 2 bases at J, with 20 bases between. This CDR3 has 17 residues. Germline lookup yields CDR1 LNHDA and CDR2 SQIVND (reference sequence). The CDR3 here is CASSIKAGQKKPYEQYF. The CDR3 coding sequence is TGTGCCAGTAGTATTAAGGCGGGACAGAAGAAACCCTACGAGCAGTACTTC. Complete variable domain (other parts from reference TRBV19 and TRBJ2-7): DGGITQSPKYLFRKEGQNVTLSCEQNLNHDAMYWYRQDPGQGLRLIYYSQIVNDFQKGDIAEGYSVSREKKESFPLTVTSAQKNPTAFYLCASSIKAGQKKPYEQYFGPGTRLTVT.

The chain has TRBV10-3 and TRBJ1-2; 8 positions match TRBD1. The germline gives CDR1 ENHRY, CDR2 SYGVKD. Trimming at V came to 6 bases and at J to 4 bases, leaving 13 bases not matched to a gene. The CDR3 is 16 residues long. The CDR3 loop is CAIRGDTRGLSYGYTF. CDR3 in DNA: TGTGCCATCAGGGGAGATACCAGGGGGCTTAGCTATGGCTACACCTTC.